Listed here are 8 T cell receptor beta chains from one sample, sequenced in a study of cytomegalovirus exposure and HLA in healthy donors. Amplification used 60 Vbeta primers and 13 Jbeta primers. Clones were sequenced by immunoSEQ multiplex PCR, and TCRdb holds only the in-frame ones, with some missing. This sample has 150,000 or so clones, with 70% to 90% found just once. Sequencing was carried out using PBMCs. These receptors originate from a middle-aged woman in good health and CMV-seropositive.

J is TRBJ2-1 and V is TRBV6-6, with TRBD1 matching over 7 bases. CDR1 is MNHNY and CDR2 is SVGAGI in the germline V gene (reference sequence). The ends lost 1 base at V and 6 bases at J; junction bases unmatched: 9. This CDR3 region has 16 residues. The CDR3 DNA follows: TGTGCCAGCAGTTACTTAGGGGGCAAGAGTTTCAATGAGCAGTTCTTC. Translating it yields CASSYLGGKSFNEQFF.

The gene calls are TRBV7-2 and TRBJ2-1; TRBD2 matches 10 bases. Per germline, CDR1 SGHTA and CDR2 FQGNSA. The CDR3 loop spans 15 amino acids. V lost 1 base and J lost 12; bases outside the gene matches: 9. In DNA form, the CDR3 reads TGTGCCAGCAGCTTAGAACTAGCGGGGACCGGGGGGCAGTTCTTC. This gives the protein CASSLELAGTGGQFF.

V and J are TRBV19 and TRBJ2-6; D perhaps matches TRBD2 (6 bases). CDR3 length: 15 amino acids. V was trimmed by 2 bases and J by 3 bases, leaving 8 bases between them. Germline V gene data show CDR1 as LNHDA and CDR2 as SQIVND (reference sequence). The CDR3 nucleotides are TGTGCCAGTAGTATACCGGGGGTTGGGGCCAACGTCCTGACTTTC. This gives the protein CASSIPGVGANVLTF.

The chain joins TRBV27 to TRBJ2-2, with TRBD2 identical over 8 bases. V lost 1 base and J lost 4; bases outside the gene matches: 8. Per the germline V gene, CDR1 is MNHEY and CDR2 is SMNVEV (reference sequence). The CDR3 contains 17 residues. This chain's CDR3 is CASSLYSAGGGTGELFF. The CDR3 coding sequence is TGTGCCAGCAGTTTATATTCCGCGGGAGGTGGCACCGGGGAGCTGTTTTTT.

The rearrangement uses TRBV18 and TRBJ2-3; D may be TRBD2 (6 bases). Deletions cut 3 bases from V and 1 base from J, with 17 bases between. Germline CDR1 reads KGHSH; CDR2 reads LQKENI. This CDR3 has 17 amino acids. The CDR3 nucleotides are TGTGCCAGCTCACCCTCCAGGATTGCGGGACGCACAGATACGCAGTATTTT. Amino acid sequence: CASSPSRIAGRTDTQYF.

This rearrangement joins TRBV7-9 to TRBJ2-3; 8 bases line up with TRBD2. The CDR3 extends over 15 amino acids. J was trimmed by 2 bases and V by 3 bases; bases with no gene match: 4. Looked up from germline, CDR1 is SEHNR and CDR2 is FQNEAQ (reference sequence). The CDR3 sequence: CASSLTSVATDTQYF. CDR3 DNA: TGTGCCAGCAGCTTGACTAGCGTAGCCACAGATACGCAGTATTTT.

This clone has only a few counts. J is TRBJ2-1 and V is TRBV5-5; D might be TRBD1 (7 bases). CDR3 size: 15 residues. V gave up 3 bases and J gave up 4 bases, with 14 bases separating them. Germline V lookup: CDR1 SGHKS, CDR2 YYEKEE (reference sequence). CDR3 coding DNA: TGTGCCAGCAGCTGGGGGGACAGTGAATACAATGAGCAGTTCTTC. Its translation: CASSWGDSEYNEQFF.

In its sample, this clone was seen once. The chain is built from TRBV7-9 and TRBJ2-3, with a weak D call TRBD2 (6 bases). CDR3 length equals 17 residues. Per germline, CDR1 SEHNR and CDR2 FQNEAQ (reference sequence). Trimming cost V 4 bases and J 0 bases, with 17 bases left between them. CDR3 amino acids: CASSSRGSSVSTDTQYF. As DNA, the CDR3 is TGTGCCAGCAGCTCCCGCGGGTCTAGCGTTAGCACAGATACGCAGTATTTT.